This T cell receptor beta chain was observed in a study of shared clonotypes between healthy human individuals. Looking at the study overall: Donors had three CD4 naive, three CD4 memory, two CD8 naive and one CD8 memory plate apiece. Study results and caveats: Estimated richness values were generally larger in naive subsets than in memory subsets. When compared with the clonotypes that were shared by all four sorted-subset donors, the non-shared clonotypes turned out to have lower generation probabilities.

Trimming took 7 bases from V and 5 from J; bases not matched to a gene: 8. This CDR3 is built from 14 residues. Germline CDR1 SEHNR, CDR2 FQNEAQ (reference sequence). Template for every sorted-subset replicate PCR totaled about 0.2 ug DNA, some 30,000 T cell genomes. Libraries were prepared by immunoSEQ multiplex PCR; TCRdb keeps only in-frame clonotypes and omits some of them. The sample includes about 2.1 million clones, roughly 95% seen only once; the top ten take roughly 1.7%. In regard to this clone: Its matching antigen is unknown.

Naive CD8 cells were CD45RO-negative, positively selected for CCR7, excluding terminally differentiated effector memory CD45RA+ cells. The source material was naive CD8+ T cells from PBMCs. The sequence was obtained from a man aged 18 to 29 in good health. Some clones in this sample may be carry-over from other donors' samples. This chain connects TRBV7-9 to TRBJ2-5; TRBD1 matches 9 bases. CDR3 loop: CASMIGTGRETQYF. The CDR3 nucleotides are TGTGCCAGCATGATTGGGACAGGGCGGGAGACCCAGTACTTC.